This entry lists 23 T cell receptor beta chains sequenced from one sample in a study of cytomegalovirus exposure and HLA in healthy donors. The PCR was carried out with 60 Vbeta primers and 13 Jbeta primers. TCRdb's copy holds only in-frame clones and misses some; the assay was immunoSEQ multiplex PCR. The table records approximately 110,000 clones, 60% to 80% of them present only once. The sample comprised PBMCs. The origin of the receptors is a man in his forties or fifties in good health and CMV-seropositive.

The CDR3 is CASIREGPNTGELFF. CDR3 DNA: TGTGCCAGCATCAGGGAGGGCCCCAACACCGGGGAGCTGTTTTTT. The rearrangement uses TRBV2 and TRBJ2-2; 7 bases fit TRBD2. Germline values: CDR1 SNHLY, CDR2 FYNNEI. The CDR3 sequence is 15 residues long. V was pared by 7 bases and J by 2 bases, with 7 bases of the junction left unmatched.

The J gene is TRBJ2-2, the V gene TRBV5-1; 13 bases align to TRBD2. CDR1 and CDR2 from the germline V gene are SGHRS and YFSETQ. The CDR3 contains 17 residues. J lost 3 bases, V lost 2 bases, and 4 bases had no gene match. Here the CDR3 reads CASSFGLAGADTGELFF. CDR3 sequence (DNA): TGCGCCAGCAGCTTCGGACTAGCGGGAGCTGACACCGGGGAGCTGTTTTTT. The whole variable domain, remainder taken from reference TRBV5-1 and TRBJ2-2, is KAGVTQTPRYLIKTRGQQVTLSCSPISGHRSVSWYQQTPGQGLQFLFEYFSETQRNKGNFPGRFSGRQFSNSRSEMNVSTLELGDSALYLCASSFGLAGADTGELFFGEGSRLTVL.

This clone was found once. V is TRBV19 and J is TRBJ2-3, with TRBD1 matching 9 bases. The CDR3 is 16 residues long. Germline trimming cut 3 bases from V and 3 bases from J; bases unmatched to any gene: 7. Germline V gene sequence: CDR1 LNHDA, CDR2 SQIVND (reference sequence). This chain's CDR3 is CASSMGLGTGTDTQYF. As DNA, the CDR3 is TGTGCCAGTAGTATGGGTCTGGGGACAGGGACAGATACGCAGTATTTT.

This clone was picked up a small number of times. The genes are TRBV19 and TRBJ2-4, with a weak D call TRBD2 (5 bases). Germline V gene sequence: CDR1 LNHDA, CDR2 SQIVND (reference sequence). Trimming stripped 3 bases from V and 4 bases from J, with 13 bases between. This CDR3 is built from 15 residues. For the CDR3, the DNA is TGTGCCAGTAGTATCGAGGGTCCGGGTAAAAACATTCAGTACTTC. Amino acid sequence: CASSIEGPGKNIQYF.

J is TRBJ2-1 and V is TRBV6-5, with D perhaps TRBD2 (5 bases). Deletions cut 6 bases from V and 1 base from J, with 13 bases between. The V gene's germline CDR1 is MNHEY and CDR2 SVGAGI. The CDR3 length is 15 residues. The CDR3 spells CASRRNRGSYNEQFF. For the CDR3, the DNA is TGTGCCAGCAGGAGAAATCGGGGATCCTACAATGAGCAGTTCTTC.

This chain links TRBV6-1 with TRBJ2-1; D perhaps matches TRBD2 (6 bases). The CDR3 consists of 15 residues. Germline values: CDR1 MNHNS, CDR2 SASEGT. With 7 bases removed from V and 2 bases from J, the gap between germline ends came to 15 bases. This chain's CDR3 is CASKGNGGAYNEQFF. The DNA of the CDR3 is TGTGCCAGCAAAGGGAACGGGGGAGCCTACAATGAGCAGTTCTTC.

The chain uses TRBV27 and TRBJ1-1; D might be TRBD1 (6 bases). V was clipped by 5 bases and J by 5 bases, with 12 bases between them. CDR1 and CDR2 (germline): MNHEY, SMNVEV (reference sequence). This CDR3 region has 13 residues. CDR3 sequence: CASSVYRETEAFF. For the CDR3, the DNA is TGTGCCAGCAGTGTATACAGGGAGACTGAAGCTTTCTTT.

The chain links TRBV9 to TRBJ2-1; TRBD1 matches at 7 bases. CDR3 length equals 15 residues. The germline gives CDR1 SGDLS, CDR2 YYNGEE. The ends lost 4 bases at V and 6 bases at J; junction bases unmatched: 10. The DNA of the CDR3 is TGTGCCAGCAGCCTATTATCCGGGACAGTCAATGAGCAGTTCTTC. It yields the protein CASSLLSGTVNEQFF.

In its sample, this clone was seen once. This chain links TRBV6-1 with TRBJ2-3, with 12 bases fitting TRBD2. The CDR3 covers 14 residues. V was clipped by 5 bases and J by 7 bases; unmatched bases: 4. Germline V gene sequence: CDR1 MNHNS, CDR2 SASEGT. In nucleotides, the CDR3 is TGTGCCAGCAGTCTAGCGGGGGGGCCGTATACGCAGTATTTT. Encoded protein: CASSLAGGPYTQYF.

The chain has TRBV29-1 and TRBJ1-2; 8 nucleotides align to TRBD1. Germline CDR1 and CDR2: SQVTM and ANQGSEA. V lost 0 bases to trimming and J lost 4 bases; unmatched junction nucleotides: 13. The CDR3 has 17 amino acids. CDR3 in amino acids: CSVEDRPTGGLGYGYTF. CDR3 sequence (DNA): TGCAGCGTTGAAGATCGACCCACAGGGGGTCTCGGCTATGGCTACACCTTC.

This clone was seen more than once but under ten times. The V gene is TRBV10-3, the J gene TRBJ2-3; TRBD2 might be the D (7 bases). Germline V lookup: CDR1 ENHRY, CDR2 SYGVKD. The CDR3 consists of 15 residues. The V gene lost 7 bases and the J gene lost 4 bases, with 18 bases spanning the gap. The CDR3 DNA is TGTGCCATCACACCTGGGGGGGGCTGGGCAGATACGCAGTATTTT. It is translated as CAITPGGGWADTQYF.

The chain is built from TRBV28 and TRBJ1-2, with D possibly matching TRBD1 (6 bases). CDR3 length: 14 amino acids. CDR1 and CDR2 (germline): MDHEN, SYDVKM. Trimming shortened V by 5 bases and J by 5 bases, and 15 bases separated the two germline ends. As DNA, the CDR3 is TGTGCCAGCAGTCCCGCGACAGGCCAATATGGCTACACCTTC. Translating it yields CASSPATGQYGYTF.

This clone was counted once. V is TRBV29-1 and J is TRBJ1-1; 7 positions match TRBD1. Germline CDR1 SQVTM, CDR2 ANQGSEA. This CDR3 contains 13 residues. Trimming at V came to 6 bases and at J to 0 bases, leaving 4 bases not matched to a gene. The CDR3 reads CSVTGSVNTEAFF. The CDR3, as DNA: TGCAGCGTGACAGGGTCCGTGAACACTGAAGCTTTCTTT.

The V and J genes are TRBV6-4 and TRBJ1-2; 8 bases fit TRBD1. The CDR3 is 13 residues long. The germline V gene encodes CDR1 MRHNA and CDR2 SNTAGT. V was clipped by 2 bases and J by 4 bases; unmatched bases: 0. The CDR3 bases are TGTGCCAGCAGTGACGGGACAGGCTATGGCTACACCTTC. This gives the protein CASSDGTGYGYTF.

The gene calls are TRBV7-2 and TRBJ1-4; D is unclear. Trimming cost V 1 base and J 4 bases, with 7 bases left between them. Germline assignment: CDR1 SGHTA and CDR2 FQGNSA. This CDR3 region has 14 residues. CDR3 sequence reads: CASSLGLLNEKLFF. In DNA, the CDR3 is TGTGCCAGCAGCTTAGGACTCCTTAATGAAAAACTGTTTTTT.

This clone has only one observation. The rearrangement joins TRBV2 to TRBJ2-7, with D possibly being TRBD2 (6 bases). Looked up from germline, CDR1 is SNHLY and CDR2 is FYNNEI. The CDR3 is 13 residues long. Trimming cost V 0 bases and J 6 bases, with 9 bases left between them. Here the CDR3 DNA reads TGTGCCAGCAGTGAAGCGGTGGGGGGCGAGCAGTACTTC. It encodes CASSEAVGGEQYF.

V usage is TRBV19 and J usage is TRBJ2-5, with D possibly TRBD2 on 6 matching bases. This CDR3 has 15 amino acids. Germline CDR1 is LNHDA and CDR2 is SQIVND (reference sequence). V lost 1 base, J lost 2 bases, and 11 bases lay in between. The CDR3 sequence: CASSIGWGVQETQYF. CDR3 sequence (DNA): TGTGCCAGTAGTATAGGTTGGGGGGTACAAGAGACCCAGTACTTC. The full variable domain, in which reference TRBV19 and TRBJ2-5 provide the parts outside the CDR3, is DGGITQSPKYLFRKEGQNVTLSCEQNLNHDAMYWYRQDPGQGLRLIYYSQIVNDFQKGDIAEGYSVSREKKESFPLTVTSAQKNPTAFYLCASSIGWGVQETQYFGPGTRLLVL.

V and J are TRBV28 and TRBJ1-2; TRBD1 might be the D (5 bases). The CDR3 runs to 16 residues. CDR1 is MDHEN, CDR2 SYDVKM, per germline. V gave up 5 bases and J gave up 8 bases, with 24 bases separating them. DNA for the CDR3: TGTGCCAGCAGTCCACCCCTGGGGCACCGAGGAAGCGGCTACACCTTC. Protein: CASSPPLGHRGSGYTF.

The chain carries TRBV4-1 and TRBJ2-1, with unresolved D. Per the germline V gene, CDR1 is MGHRA and CDR2 is YSYEKL. The V and J ends lost 3 bases and 2 bases respectively, with 14 bases between them. CDR3 size: 16 residues. CDR3 amino acids: CASSQLPIAAYNEQFF. CDR3 DNA: TGCGCCAGCAGCCAGCTTCCTATCGCCGCCTACAATGAGCAGTTCTTC.

This chain joins TRBV19 and TRBJ2-2, with a possible D match to TRBD1 (7 bases). The ends were cut back, 6 bases at V and 5 bases at J, with 28 bases in the middle. This CDR3 spans 19 amino acids. The germline V gene encodes CDR1 LNHDA and CDR2 SQIVND (reference sequence). CDR3 in amino acids: CASSPPGWMTGRITGELFF. The CDR3 DNA sequence: TGTGCCAGTAGCCCCCCAGGTTGGATGACAGGGAGGATAACCGGGGAGCTGTTTTTT.

This clone was seen only once. The V call is TRBV25-1, the J call TRBJ1-4; D is perhaps TRBD1 (6 bases). CDR1 and CDR2 from the germline V gene are MGHDK and SYGVNS. This CDR3 spans 15 amino acids. V was pared by 4 bases and J by 0 bases, with 9 bases between. This CDR3 reads CASSVRGATNEKLFF. CDR3 DNA sequence: TGTGCCAGCAGTGTCAGGGGCGCAACTAATGAAAAACTGTTTTTT.

The gene calls are TRBV20-1 and TRBJ2-7; D gene unclear. Trimming shortened V by 6 bases and J by 4 bases, and 10 bases separated the two germline ends. CDR3 length: 11 residues. CDR1 DFQATT and CDR2 SNEGSKA come from the germline V gene (reference sequence). CDR3 sequence reads: CSAPLKYEQYF. The CDR3 DNA is TGCAGTGCGCCGCTAAAGTACGAGCAGTACTTC.

This sequence joins TRBV7-9 and TRBJ2-5; TRBD2 agrees at 13 bases. The J call could be wrong; TRBJ2-7 is a better fit for the DNA end. The CDR3 consists of 14 residues. CDR1 is SEHNR, CDR2 FQNEAQ, per germline (reference sequence). In nucleotides, the CDR3 is TGTGCCAGCAGCCCGGGACTAGCGGGGTACGAGCAGTACTTC. Encoded protein: CASSPGLAGYEQYF.